Following are 4 T cell receptor beta chains from one sample sequenced in a study of blood T cell repertoires in COVID-19. Assay: immunoSEQ multiplex PCR; the TCRdb copy retains only in-frame clones and omits some. The table records about 150,000 clones, 60% to 85% of them present only once. The sequencing sample was made of peripheral blood. The receptors were gathered from an elderly man with acute or convalescent COVID-19.

The rearrangement links TRBV2 to TRBJ1-5, with TRBD1 matching over 8 bases. This CDR3 has 15 residues. V was clipped by 6 bases and J by 2 bases; unmatched bases: 6. Germline V gene lookup returns CDR1 SNHLY and CDR2 FYNNEI. CDR3 nucleotides: TGTGCCAGCAGCGGACAGGGTATGGGCAATCAGCCCCAGCATTTT. Translated: CASSGQGMGNQPQHF.

This rearrangement joins TRBV18 to TRBJ2-1; D is possibly TRBD1 (5 bases). Trimming stripped 4 bases from V and 8 bases from J, with 6 bases between. The CDR3 is made up of 11 amino acids. Germline CDR1 KGHSH, CDR2 LQKENI. The CDR3 loop reads CASSRGYEQFF. CDR3 nucleotide sequence: TGTGCCAGCTCACGGGGCTATGAGCAGTTCTTC.

The genes are TRBV30 and TRBJ1-4; possible D gene TRBD1, 5 bases. The V gene lost 3 bases and the J gene lost 2 bases, with 7 bases spanning the gap. The CDR3 spans 13 residues. Germline V gene sequence: CDR1 GTSNPN, CDR2 SVGIG (reference sequence). The CDR3 sequence is CAWSGGTNEKLFF. For the CDR3, the DNA is TGTGCCTGGAGCGGGGGGACTAATGAAAAACTGTTTTTT. Looking up the rest from reference TRBV30 and TRBJ1-4 gives the full variable domain: SQTIHQWPATLVQPVGSPLSLECTVEGTSNPNLYWYRQAAGRGLQLLFYSVGIGQISSEVPQNLSASRPQDRQFILSSKKLLLSDSGFYLCAWSGGTNEKLFFGSGTQLSVL.

The J gene is TRBJ1-6, the V gene TRBV5-1, with 7 bases aligning to TRBD1. Germline-derived CDR1 and CDR2 are SGHRS and YFSETQ. Unmatched junction bases numbered 15, after V lost 2 bases and J lost 7 bases. The CDR3 totals 18 residues. CDR3 amino acids: CASSLSTPQGVFNSPLHF. The CDR3 DNA reads TGCGCCAGCAGCTTATCAACCCCTCAGGGGGTCTTCAATTCACCCCTCCACTTT.